This T cell receptor beta chain derives from a study of shared clonotypes between healthy human individuals. Caucasian adults living in Nashville, Tennessee, provided all samples. A CD45RA-negative memory subset and a CD45RA+ naive subset were separated from the CD4+ cells. Profiling relied on immunoSEQ multiplex PCR, and the TCRdb table lists in-frame clones only, not all of them. This sample has approximately 2.5 million clones, with about 92% found just once. The germline V gene has CDR1 SGHTA and CDR2 FQGNSA. The V and J ends lost 1 base and 0 bases respectively, with 5 bases between them. This CDR3 is 14 amino acids long.

This clonotype originated in a man aged 18 to 30 in good health. The sequenced material came from naive CD4+ T cells sorted from blood. Stated subset: CD45RA+ positively selected. The V and J genes are TRBV7-2 and TRBJ2-3, with D uncertain. The CDR3 protein is CASSLVPSTDTQYF. The DNA of the CDR3 is TGTGCCAGCAGCTTAGTTCCTAGCACAGATACGCAGTATTTT.